This T cell receptor beta chain stems from a study of blood T cell repertoires in COVID-19. Across the study: Sample material is recorded as cDNA or gDNA derived from T cells, B-cell-depleted T cells, or PBMCs.

Authors' analysis steps: Amplification with reference gene primers provided the estimates of nucleated cell counts. TCRdb's table, derived via immunoSEQ multiplex PCR, lists solely in-frame clones and lacks some. The V and J calls and the clone size are those of that table, but D and trimming were determined from the DNA. The data hold about 140,000 clones, with roughly nine tenths observed a single time. Germline lookup yields CDR1 LNHDA and CDR2 SQIVND (reference sequence). The CDR3 spans 14 residues. The J segment lost 0 bases and the V segment lost 7 bases, leaving 4 bases of the junction unmatched.

The sequencing sample was made of peripheral blood. V is TRBV19 and J is TRBJ1-1; 8 positions agree with TRBD1. The TCR sequence derives from a woman aged 55-70 years with active COVID-19. The CDR3 loop reads CASTRTGLNTEAFF. In nucleotides, the CDR3 is TGTGCCAGTACGAGGACAGGGTTGAACACTGAAGCTTTCTTT.